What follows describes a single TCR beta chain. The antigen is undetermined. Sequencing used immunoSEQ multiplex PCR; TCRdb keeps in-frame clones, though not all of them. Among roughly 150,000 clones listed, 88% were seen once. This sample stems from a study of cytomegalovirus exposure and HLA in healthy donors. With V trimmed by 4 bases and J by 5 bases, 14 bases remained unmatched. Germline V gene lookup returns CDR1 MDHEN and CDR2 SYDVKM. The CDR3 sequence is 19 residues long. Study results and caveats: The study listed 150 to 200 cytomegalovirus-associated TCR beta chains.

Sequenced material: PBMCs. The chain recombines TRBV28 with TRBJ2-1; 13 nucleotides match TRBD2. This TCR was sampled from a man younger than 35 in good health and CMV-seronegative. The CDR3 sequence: CASSSTSGGQSKYDNEQFF. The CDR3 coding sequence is TGTGCCAGCAGTTCGACTAGCGGGGGGCAATCCAAATACGACAATGAGCAGTTCTTC.